The clone carrying this T cell receptor (beta chain) appeared many times. The target antigen is unknown. The CDR3 runs 15 residues. V gave up 3 bases and J gave up 0 bases, with 8 bases separating them. Germline CDR1 and CDR2: LGHDT and YNNKEL (reference sequence). Patients were aged 18 to 65, had disease duration under 2 months, and had newly diagnosed hyperthyroidism. This entry is derived from a study of T cells in Graves' hyperthyroidism and ophthalmopathy. Study conclusions and caveats: A 13 V-J signature model discriminated ophthalmopathy versus stable hyperthyroidism.

What was amplified from RNA transcripts were TCR beta CDR3 regions. When the TCR CDR3 underwent first-round RT-PCR, the HTBI primer set was used. MiXCR, run by TCRdb on the multiplex PCR reads, gives a single entry per CDR3 protein. The sample shows about 560,000 distinct CDR3 sequences, 12% to 15% of them seen only once. The sequenced material came from blood. The gene calls are TRBV3-1 and TRBJ1-4; D unresolved. This TCR was recovered from a woman between 40 and 55 years old with Graves' hyperthyroidism. The DNA for the CDR3 is TGTGCCAGCAGCCACGCAGTTGCAACTAATGAAAAACTGTTTTTT. Protein: CASSHAVATNEKLFF.